The 24 T cell receptor beta chains below all came from one sample that was sequenced in a study of PD-L1 blockade in urothelial cancer. Time point of the sample: pretreatment peripheral blood. This table comes from immunoSEQ multiplex PCR, and its TCRdb copy is limited to in-frame clones, with some not included. The data show tens of thousands of clones, around 84% seen once. Sequenced here: PBMCs, sampled around atezolizumab (anti-PD-L1) treatment. The source of these receptors is a man aged 45-65 years with urothelial cancer.

J is TRBJ1-2 and V is TRBV27; D perhaps matches TRBD1 (6 bases). CDR1 is MNHEY and CDR2 is SMNVEV in the germline V gene (reference sequence). The V end was cut by 4 bases, the J end by 8 bases, with 14 bases between. The CDR3 runs 13 residues. CDR3 loop: CASSSDSVRGYTF. The CDR3 nucleotides are TGTGCCAGCAGTTCGGACAGTGTTCGGGGCTACACCTTC.

This clone came up a few times. The rearrangement joins TRBV2 to TRBJ2-7; TRBD2 matches at 10 bases. CDR1 and CDR2 from the germline V gene are SNHLY and FYNNEI. Losses at the gene ends were 7 bases for V and 3 bases for J; bases not matched to a gene: 6. The CDR3 length is 14 residues. The CDR3 reads CASTGTSAVYEQYF. CDR3 sequence (DNA): TGTGCCAGCACCGGGACTAGCGCTGTCTACGAGCAGTACTTC.

This clone was seen a few times. The chain uses TRBV6-5 and TRBJ1-4; 8 bases match TRBD1. The CDR3 has 14 residues. The V gene end was trimmed by 6 bases and the J gene end by 8 bases; junction bases not matched to a gene: 8. Germline CDR1 is MNHEY and CDR2 is SVGAGI. CDR3 bases: TGTGCCAGCAGCCCACAGGGGGTCGGCGAAAAACTGTTTTTT. This codes for CASSPQGVGEKLFF.

This rearrangement joins TRBV12-5 to TRBJ2-1; D might be TRBD2 (7 bases). Germline V gene data show CDR1 as LGHNT and CDR2 as FRNRAP. This CDR3 comprises 14 residues. V was cut by 5 bases and J by 2 bases, with 10 bases left in between. CDR3 bases: TGTGCTAGTGGTCCGGGGGGCCCCTACAATGAGCAGTTCTTC. Protein sequence: CASGPGGPYNEQFF.

V is TRBV6-5 and J is TRBJ2-7; 7 bases fit TRBD1. The V gene's germline CDR1 is MNHEY and CDR2 SVGAGI. This CDR3 region has 14 residues. With 1 base clipped from V and 3 bases from J, the junction kept 3 bases outside the gene matches. The CDR3 coding sequence is TGTGCCAGCAGTTACTTCTACAGGGGCTACGAGCAGTACTTC. Translated, it gives CASSYFYRGYEQYF.

In regard to this clone: The junction differs from germline at one of its ends, possibly a read error. V usage is TRBV12-5 and J usage is TRBJ2-7, with TRBD2 matching over 8 bases. The CDR3 covers 15 residues. The germline V gene has CDR1 LGHNT and CDR2 FRNRAP. The CDR3: CASGLGASGQIIMDF. The CDR3 DNA is TGTGCTAGTGGTTTGGGCGCTAGCGGGCAAATTATAATGGACTTC.

This clone was counted between two and nine times. The genes are TRBV19 and TRBJ1-5, with a tentative D call TRBD1 (6 bases). V was cut by 5 bases and J by 5 bases, with 10 bases left in between. Germline loops: CDR1 LNHDA, CDR2 SQIVND (reference sequence). CDR3 length: 13 residues. CDR3 loop: CASSSTGYQPQHF. The CDR3 coding sequence is TGTGCCAGTAGTTCAACAGGGTATCAGCCCCAGCATTTT.

V is TRBV9 and J is TRBJ1-1; no clear D gene. Germline CDR1 and CDR2: SGDLS and YYNGEE. The V end lost 2 bases, the J end lost 1 base, and 9 bases lay between the germline ends. The CDR3 is 14 amino acids. The CDR3 DNA is TGTGCCAGCAGCGTCAGTGGAGGGAACACTGAAGCTTTCTTT. It translates to CASSVSGGNTEAFF.

The chain couples TRBV12-5 to TRBJ1-5; 9 bases are shared with TRBD1. The ends lost 0 bases at V and 4 bases at J; junction bases unmatched: 10. The germline gives CDR1 LGHNT, CDR2 FRNRAP. The CDR3 contains 18 residues. CDR3 protein: CASGLVNSGTGPNQPQHF. DNA for the CDR3: TGTGCTAGTGGTTTGGTAAATTCCGGGACAGGGCCAAATCAGCCCCAGCATTTT.

J is TRBJ1-5 and V is TRBV18, with 11 bases identical to TRBD1. This CDR3 contains 18 residues. In germline, CDR1 is KGHSH, CDR2 LQKENI. J lost 7 bases, V lost 2 bases, and 13 bases had no gene match. The CDR3 region is CASSPERTGGVSGQPQHF. As DNA, the CDR3 is TGTGCCAGCTCACCAGAACGGACAGGGGGCGTCTCCGGCCAGCCCCAGCATTTT.

The V gene is TRBV10-2, the J gene TRBJ2-5; 11 positions agree with TRBD2. Per germline, CDR1 WSHSY and CDR2 SAAADI. The CDR3 loop spans 13 amino acids. V lost 10 bases and J lost 4; bases outside the gene matches: 5. CDR3: CAIRGLAGETQYF. The CDR3 region has the DNA TGCGCCATCCGCGGACTAGCGGGAGAGACCCAGTACTTC.

This chain connects TRBV25-1 to TRBJ2-5, with TRBD2 matching 11 bases. With 6 bases clipped from V and 5 bases from J, the junction kept 8 bases outside the gene matches. This CDR3 has 15 residues. CDR1 is MGHDK and CDR2 is SYGVNS in the germline V gene. CDR3 region: CASRSGASGGETQYF. The CDR3 bases are TGTGCCAGCAGGAGTGGGGCTAGCGGGGGGGAGACCCAGTACTTC.

V usage is TRBV5-1 and J usage is TRBJ1-2; D gene ambiguous. V was clipped by 2 bases and J by 7 bases, with 12 bases between them. The CDR3 totals 13 residues. Looked up from germline, CDR1 is SGHRS and CDR2 is YFSETQ. DNA of the CDR3: TGCGCCAGCAGCTTAGAGGGTTGGAGTGGCTACACCTTC. Its protein is CASSLEGWSGYTF.

V is TRBV6-5 and J is TRBJ1-4; possible D gene TRBD1, 6 bases. The V end lost 3 bases, the J end lost 8 bases, and 16 bases lay between the germline ends. This CDR3 contains 15 residues. Germline V gives CDR1 MNHEY, CDR2 SVGAGI. CDR3 coding DNA: TGTGCCAGCAGTTATATGGGGGCCGAGGGGGAAAAACTGTTTTTT. Its protein product is CASSYMGAEGEKLFF.

V usage is TRBV6-1 and J usage is TRBJ2-4; D perhaps matches TRBD1 (5 bases). Germline V lookup: CDR1 MNHNS, CDR2 SASEGT. Trimming stripped 1 base from V and 2 bases from J, with 12 bases between. The CDR3 has 16 amino acids. DNA for the CDR3: TGTGCCAGCAGTGAAGTAGGTCGGACAACCAAAAACATTCAGTACTTC. Translation: CASSEVGRTTKNIQYF.

The V call is TRBV19, the J call TRBJ2-7, with 10 positions matching TRBD1. The CDR3 is 15 residues long. The germline V gene encodes CDR1 LNHDA and CDR2 SQIVND (reference sequence). J was trimmed by 2 bases and V by 5 bases; bases with no gene match: 6. The CDR3: CASSPGQGTPYEQYF. The CDR3 DNA reads TGTGCCAGTAGTCCGGGACAGGGGACCCCCTACGAGCAGTACTTC.

The rearrangement joins TRBV27 to TRBJ2-2, with 8 bases aligning to TRBD1. The germline CDR1 and CDR2 sequences are MNHEY and SMNVEV (reference sequence). V lost 2 bases to trimming and J lost 6 bases; unmatched junction nucleotides: 2. The CDR3 spans 14 residues. CDR3 bases: TGTGCCAGCAGTTTACCGGACAGGGCCGGGGAGCTGTTTTTT. As protein: CASSLPDRAGELFF.

The table lists this clone with a few counts. The CDR3 coding sequence is TGTGCCAGCGCCGGGACAGGGGGCTTCGGTCAGCCCCAGCATTTT. It encodes CASAGTGGFGQPQHF. The chain is built from TRBV27 and TRBJ1-5, with 12 bases fitting TRBD1. The CDR3 extends over 15 amino acids. V shed 8 bases, J shed 6 bases, and the junction held 8 bases outside the gene matches. CDR1 MNHEY and CDR2 SMNVEV come from the germline V gene (reference sequence).

The rearrangement uses TRBV5-1 and TRBJ1-4, with 8 bases that match TRBD1. The germline gives CDR1 SGHRS, CDR2 YFSETQ. The CDR3 totals 14 residues. After removal of 0 bases from V and 7 bases from J, the junction contained 2 bases not matched to a gene. As DNA, the CDR3 is TGCGCCAGCAGCTTGGAACAGGGGGGTGAAAAACTGTTTTTT. Translation: CASSLEQGGEKLFF.

The V gene is TRBV30, the J gene TRBJ2-3, with D possibly being TRBD2 (6 bases). With 2 bases removed from V and 8 bases from J, the gap between germline ends came to 14 bases. The CDR3 has 13 residues. Germline CDR1 GTSNPN, CDR2 SVGIG (reference sequence). CDR3 nucleotides: TGTGCCTGGAGTTGGGGCGGGGAAGCTACGCAGTATTTT. This gives the protein CAWSWGGEATQYF.

The rearrangement links TRBV2 to TRBJ1-5; 7 bases are shared with TRBD1. In germline, CDR1 is SNHLY, CDR2 FYNNEI. The CDR3 loop spans 14 amino acids. The J segment lost 3 bases and the V segment lost 4 bases, leaving 3 bases of the junction unmatched. The CDR3: CASSGGQSNQPQHF. In DNA form, the CDR3 reads TGTGCCAGCAGTGGGGGACAGTCCAATCAGCCCCAGCATTTT.

This chain links TRBV29-1 with TRBJ2-7; a weak D match, TRBD1 (6 bases). The CDR3 has 12 amino acids. V lost 3 bases and J 3 bases, leaving 9 bases between the germline ends. The germline CDR1 and CDR2 sequences are SQVTM and ANQGSEA. The CDR3 DNA follows: TGCAGCGTTGACGGCAGGGGCTACGAGCAGTACTTC. Its protein is CSVDGRGYEQYF.

The chain links TRBV27 to TRBJ2-1; TRBD2 matches at 7 bases. J was trimmed by 6 bases and V by 5 bases; bases with no gene match: 7. Germline CDR1 and CDR2: MNHEY and SMNVEV (reference sequence). CDR3 size: 14 residues. As DNA, the CDR3 is TGTGCCAGCAGTGTCCGGGACTACGCCAATGAGCAGTTCTTC. Its translation: CASSVRDYANEQFF.

The genes are TRBV27 and TRBJ2-1; D remains ambiguous. The V gene's germline CDR1 is MNHEY and CDR2 SMNVEV (reference sequence). Trimming took 8 bases from V and 5 from J, leaving 7 bases between them. This CDR3 contains 11 residues. CDR3 protein: CASGRNNEQFF. The DNA for the CDR3 is TGTGCCAGCGGCCGCAACAATGAGCAGTTCTTC.